The sequence of this T cell receptor (beta chain) was determined in a study of blood T cell repertoires in COVID-19. Overall study context: Samples taken during acute and convalescent COVID-19 were collected in the United States, Italy and Spain.

Original processing methods: From reference gene primer amplification, estimates of nucleated cell counts were derived. Generated by immunoSEQ multiplex PCR, the TCRdb table keeps only in-frame clones and is missing some. The V and J calls and clone size are taken from that table; D and trimming were inferred from the DNA. The repertoire holds fewer than 300,000 clones, with 85% as singletons. This clone was observed once. J gave up 0 bases and V 1 base, and 3 bases lay outside the gene matches. CDR3 length equals 16 residues. CDR1 is SGHRS, CDR2 YFSETQ, per germline. This receptor was obtained from a woman aged 50 to 65 who had recovered from COVID-19. Source material: PBMCs or T cells enriched from blood (not recorded which). The chain has TRBV5-1 and TRBJ2-3; 9 nucleotides line up with TRBD2. The CDR3 is CASSLNAGGSTDTQYF. The DNA of the CDR3 is TGCGCCAGCAGCTTGAACGCGGGGGGGAGCACAGATACGCAGTATTTT.